What follows are 15 T cell receptor beta chains derived from one specimen sequenced in a study of blood T cells in healthy people across ages (dated by TCRdb to between 2015 and 2017). Library method: 5' RACE. The run used an Illumina HiSeq 2500. A second PCR of about 7 to 12 cycles was run with a J-beta primer mix and a sample-barcoded 5' primer. TCRdb took the public reads, trimmed them with fastp at Q25, ran MiXCR for clone calling and kept in-frame beta chains. Rows are combined by CDR3 protein, so each entry shows the most common genes and DNA. The sample table records about 1.8 million distinct CDR3 sequences; roughly 52% of these occur just once. The ten largest clones represent around 2.1% of the sample. Sequences were obtained from blood. These receptors came from a woman in her thirties or forties in good health.

This sequence joins TRBV20-1 and TRBJ2-7, with TRBD1 matching 10 bases. The CDR3 extends over 17 amino acids. The junction had 19 bases not matched to a gene; V was cut back by 4 bases and J by 7 bases. The germline gives CDR1 DFQATT, CDR2 SNEGSKA (reference sequence). In nucleotides, the CDR3 is TGCAGTGCTATTCCTACTCTCCGGGACAGGGGCCTAGAGGAGCAGTACTTC. Protein product: CSAIPTLRDRGLEEQYF.

This clonotype was counted between two and nine times. The CDR3 spells CASTEGEQFF. The CDR3 DNA reads as TGTGCCAGCACGGAAGGTGAGCAGTTCTTC. The V gene is TRBV9, the J gene TRBJ2-1, with D unclear. Germline V gene lookup returns CDR1 SGDLS and CDR2 YYNGEE. The CDR3 totals 10 residues. V lost 6 bases and J 9 bases, leaving 7 bases between the germline ends.

There are a few counts of this clonotype. This sequence joins TRBV5-5 and TRBJ2-5; D may be TRBD2 (6 bases). Trimming removed 0 bases at V and 5 bases at J, with 14 bases between. In germline, CDR1 is SGHKS, CDR2 YYEKEE (reference sequence). There are 15 residues in the CDR3. Here the CDR3 DNA reads TGTGCCAGCAGCTTGGTGGGACTTAAGATGGAGACCCAGTACTTC. Translation gives CASSLVGLKMETQYF. Drawing the rest from reference TRBV5-5 and TRBJ2-5, the complete variable domain is DAGVTQSPTHLIKTRGQQVTLRCSPISGHKSVSWYQQVLGQGPQFIFQYYEKEERGRGNFPDRFSARQFPNYSSELNVNALLLGDSALYLCASSLVGLKMETQYFGPGTRLLVL.

A note on this clonotype: This CDR3 is missing its conserved last phenylalanine or tryptophan, likely due to a read error. The rearrangement uses TRBV27 and TRBJ2-5; D is ambiguous. V was trimmed by 2 bases and J by 5 bases, leaving 12 bases between them. CDR1 MNHEY and CDR2 SMNVEV come from the germline V gene (reference sequence). The CDR3 is 14 residues long. CDR3 nucleotide sequence: TGTGCCAGCAGTTTAGGGTACAGTCGGGAGACCCAGTACATC. This gives the protein CASSLGYSRETQYI.

CDR3 in amino acids: CASSPAAQGNSPLHF. The CDR3 bases are TGTGCCAGCAGCCCCGCCGCCCAAGGGAATTCACCCCTCCACTTT. The chain recombines TRBV12-3 or TRBV12-4 with TRBJ1-6; D ambiguous. The V end lost 6 bases, the J end lost 7 bases, and 16 bases lay between the germline ends. CDR3 length: 15 amino acids.

The V gene is TRBV6-5, the J gene TRBJ2-6, with D maybe TRBD1 (5 bases). The CDR3 runs to 16 residues. Germline CDR1 is MNHEY and CDR2 is SVGAGI. V shed 7 bases and J shed 2 bases, with 15 bases lying between them. The CDR3 spells CASTQFPGTGANVLTF. CDR3 nucleotide sequence: TGTGCCAGCACCCAATTCCCAGGGACTGGGGCCAACGTCCTGACTTTC.

The chain uses TRBV25-1 and TRBJ1-2, with a possible D match to TRBD1 (5 bases). V gave up 0 bases and J gave up 8 bases, with 7 bases separating them. The CDR3 is made up of 12 amino acids. Germline-derived CDR1 and CDR2 are MGHDK and SYGVNS. The CDR3 DNA sequence: TGTGCCAGCAGTGAATACGGGGCCGGCTACACCTTC. The encoded protein is CASSEYGAGYTF.

This clonotype was seen more than once but under ten times. V is TRBV7-9 and J is TRBJ2-3; TRBD1 matches 9 bases. The CDR3 is 15 residues long. CDR1 and CDR2 (germline): SEHNR, FQNEAQ (reference sequence). V dropped 4 bases and J dropped 4; count of bases not matched to a gene: 6. CDR3 region: CASSYRDRDSDTQYF. The CDR3, as DNA: TGTGCCAGCAGCTACCGGGACAGGGATTCAGATACGCAGTATTTT.

V gene TRBV5-1 combines with J gene TRBJ2-3; 11 bases line up with TRBD2. The germline gives CDR1 SGHRS, CDR2 YFSETQ. CDR3 size: 16 residues. The junction had 6 bases not matched to a gene; V was cut back by 1 base and J by 5 bases. CDR3 protein: CASSLTGTSGLDTQYF. The CDR3 DNA follows: TGCGCCAGCAGCTTGACCGGGACTAGCGGCTTAGATACGCAGTATTTT.

The chain recombines TRBV28 with TRBJ1-4; tentatively, D is TRBD1 (5 bases). The CDR3 is 15 residues long. Trimming removed 5 bases from V and 8 bases from J, with 18 bases in between. Per the germline V gene, CDR1 is MDHEN and CDR2 is SYDVKM. The CDR3 loop is CASSPATWGEEKLFF. CDR3 DNA sequence: TGTGCCAGCAGTCCCGCGACCTGGGGGGAGGAAAAACTGTTTTTT.

V is TRBV6-2 or TRBV6-3 and J is TRBJ1-5; D is uncertain. CDR1 MNHEY and CDR2 SVGEGT come from the germline V gene. Trimming cost V 10 bases and J 1 base, with 11 bases left between them. CDR3 length: 13 amino acids. Written as DNA, the CDR3 is TGTGCCACTTCACCGGCGAGCAATCAGCCCCAGCATTTT. Encoded protein: CATSPASNQPQHF.

Comment on this clonotype: The germline gene is not matched at one end of the junction; a read error may be the cause. The chain recombines TRBV7-2 with TRBJ2-7; 7 nucleotides line up with TRBD1. The CDR3 contains 14 residues. Germline-derived CDR1 and CDR2 are SGHTA and FQGNSA. CDR3 bases: TGTGCCACCAGCCGGGACAGAATAAGCTACGAGCAGTACTTC. Translated: CATSRDRISYEQYF.

The gene calls are TRBV9 and TRBJ2-7; no reliable D call. V lost 3 bases, J lost 4 bases, and 20 bases lay in between. Per germline, CDR1 SGDLS and CDR2 YYNGEE. The CDR3 has 16 amino acids. This chain's CDR3 is CASSATGPPILYEQYF. DNA for the CDR3: TGTGCCAGCAGCGCTACCGGACCGCCAATACTTTACGAGCAGTACTTC.

This chain links TRBV20-1 with TRBJ2-6; 8 bases line up with TRBD1. CDR1 and CDR2 (germline): DFQATT, SNEGSKA (reference sequence). V lost 6 bases, J lost 3 bases, and 4 bases stayed unmatched. The length of the CDR3 is 14 residues. The CDR3 sequence is CSAQDRGGANVLTF. CDR3 in DNA: TGCAGTGCCCAAGACAGGGGTGGGGCCAACGTCCTGACTTTC.

The rearrangement uses TRBV27 and TRBJ2-3, with TRBD2 matching over 9 bases. Per the germline V gene, CDR1 is MNHEY and CDR2 is SMNVEV (reference sequence). Trimming removed 5 bases from V and 7 bases from J; junction bases left unmatched: 13. CDR3 length: 16 residues. The CDR3 sequence: CASSLLVAGGPHTQYF. The CDR3 nucleotides are TGTGCCAGCAGTCTCCTCGTTGCGGGGGGGCCGCATACGCAGTATTTT.